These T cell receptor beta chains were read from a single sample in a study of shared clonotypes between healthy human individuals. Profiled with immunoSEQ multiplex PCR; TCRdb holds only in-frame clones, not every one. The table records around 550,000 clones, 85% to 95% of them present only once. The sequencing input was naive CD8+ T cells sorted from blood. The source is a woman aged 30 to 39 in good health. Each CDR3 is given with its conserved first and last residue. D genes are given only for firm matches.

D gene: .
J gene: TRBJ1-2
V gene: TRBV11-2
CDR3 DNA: TGTGCCAGCAGCTTAAAGTACAGGTTCCGATACACCTTC
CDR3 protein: CASSLKYRFRYTF

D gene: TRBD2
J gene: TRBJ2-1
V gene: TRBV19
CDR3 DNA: TGTGCCAGTAGTATATCACTAGCGGGCTACAATGAGCAGTTCTTC
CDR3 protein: CASSISLAGYNEQFF

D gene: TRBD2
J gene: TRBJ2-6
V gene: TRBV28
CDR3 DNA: TGTGCCAGCAGTCAACTAGCGGGAGTATCTGGGGCCAACGTCCTGACTTTC
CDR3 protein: CASSQLAGVSGANVLTF

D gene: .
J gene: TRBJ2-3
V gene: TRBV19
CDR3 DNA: TGTGCCAGTAGTGCAGCTTATGGCACAGATACGCAGTATTTT
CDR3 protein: CASSAAYGTDTQYF

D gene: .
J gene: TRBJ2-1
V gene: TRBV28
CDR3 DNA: TGTGCCAGCAGTTTATGGGGGTTTGAGCAGTTCTTC
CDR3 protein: CASSLWGFEQFF

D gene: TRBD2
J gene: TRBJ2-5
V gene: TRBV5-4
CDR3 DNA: TGTGCCAGCAGCTTGGTTCCTAGCGGATACCAAGAGACCCAGTACTTC
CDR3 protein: CASSLVPSGYQETQYF

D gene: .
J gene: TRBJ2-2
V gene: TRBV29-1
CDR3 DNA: TGCAGCGTTGCCCTGGGAGCCCCAGGGAACACCGGGGAGCTGTTTTTT
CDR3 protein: CSVALGAPGNTGELFF

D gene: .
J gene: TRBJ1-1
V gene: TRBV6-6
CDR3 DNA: TGTGCCAGCAGTTACTCCAACAGGGATGGGGGGACTGAAGCTTTCTTT
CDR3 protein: CASSYSNRDGGTEAFF

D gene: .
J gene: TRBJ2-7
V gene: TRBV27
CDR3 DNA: TGTGCCAGCAGTAGTTGGGTAGCGTCCTACGAGCAGTACTTC
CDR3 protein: CASSSWVASYEQYF

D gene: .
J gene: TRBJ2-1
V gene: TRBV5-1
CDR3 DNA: TGCGCCAGCAGCTTGGTGGGGACCAACAATGAGCAGTTCTTC
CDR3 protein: CASSLVGTNNEQFF

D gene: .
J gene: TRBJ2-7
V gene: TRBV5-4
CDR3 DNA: TGTGCCAGCAGCCTAGGGGACGGAACCTACGAGCAGTACTTC
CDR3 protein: CASSLGDGTYEQYF

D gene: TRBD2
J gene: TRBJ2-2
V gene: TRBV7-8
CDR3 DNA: TGTGCCAGCAGCTACGGACTAGCGGGAACTAACACCGGGGAGCTGTTTTTT
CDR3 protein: CASSYGLAGTNTGELFF

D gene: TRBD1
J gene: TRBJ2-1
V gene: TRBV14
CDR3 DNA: TGTGCCAGCAGCCACGCAGGGACAGGGGTTAATGAGCAGTTCTTC
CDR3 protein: CASSHAGTGVNEQFF

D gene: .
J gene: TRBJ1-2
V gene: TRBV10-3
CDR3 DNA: TGTGCCATCAGTTTGGGCCCGAACTACACCTTC
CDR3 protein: CAISLGPNYTF

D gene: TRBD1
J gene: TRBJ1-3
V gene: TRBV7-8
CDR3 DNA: TGTGCCAGCAGCCTGGACAGGGGAAACACCATATATTTT
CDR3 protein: CASSLDRGNTIYF

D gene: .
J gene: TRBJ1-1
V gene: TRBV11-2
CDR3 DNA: TGTGCCAGCAGCTTATACAGGGCCGATACTGAAGCTTTCTTT
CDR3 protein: CASSLYRADTEAFF

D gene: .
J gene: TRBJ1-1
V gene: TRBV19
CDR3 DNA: TGTGCCAGTAGCTTTGGGGAATGGACTGAAGCTTTCTTT
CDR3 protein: CASSFGEWTEAFF

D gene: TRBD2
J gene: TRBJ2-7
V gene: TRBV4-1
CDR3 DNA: TGCGCCAGCAGCCAGGCCCTAGCGGGGCTGACCCTTTCGGGGCAGTACTTC
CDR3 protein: CASSQALAGLTLSGQYF

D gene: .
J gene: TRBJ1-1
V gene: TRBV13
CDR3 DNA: TGTGCCAGCAGCTCAGGTTCCTGGGGAGCTTTCTTT
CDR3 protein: CASSSGSWGAFF

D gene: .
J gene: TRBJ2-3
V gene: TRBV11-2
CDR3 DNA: TGTGCCAGCAGCCTACCCAGGGTGGGCACAGATACGCAGTATTTT
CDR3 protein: CASSLPRVGTDTQYF

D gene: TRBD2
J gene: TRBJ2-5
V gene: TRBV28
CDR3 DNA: TGTGCCAGCAGTCACCTAGCGGGTTTCCAAGAGACCCAGTACTTC
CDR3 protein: CASSHLAGFQETQYF

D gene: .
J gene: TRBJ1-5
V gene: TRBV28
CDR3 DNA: TGTGCCAGCGGTCCGGGACCCCTTAGCAATCAGCCCCAGCATTTT
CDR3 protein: CASGPGPLSNQPQHF

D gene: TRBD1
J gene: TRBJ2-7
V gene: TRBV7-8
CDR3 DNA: TGTGCCAGCAGCTACTCAGGGGGCGGGAACGAGCAGTACTTC
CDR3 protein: CASSYSGGGNEQYF

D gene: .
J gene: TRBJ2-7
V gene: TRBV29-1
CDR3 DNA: TGCAGCGTTGAAGAGCACGAGCAGTACTTC
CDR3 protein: CSVEEHEQYF

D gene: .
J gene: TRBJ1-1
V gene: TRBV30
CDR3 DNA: TGTGCCTCGACCGGGTACACTGAAGCTTTCTTT
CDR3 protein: CASTGYTEAFF

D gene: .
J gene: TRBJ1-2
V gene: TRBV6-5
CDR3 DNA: TGTGCCAGCAGTTATCCACACAGGAGAACTAACTATGGCTACACCTTC
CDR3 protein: CASSYPHRRTNYGYTF

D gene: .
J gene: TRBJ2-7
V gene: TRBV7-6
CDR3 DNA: TGTGCCAGCAGCCCAACAAGTTACCGGGACGAGCAGTACTTC
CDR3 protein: CASSPTSYRDEQYF

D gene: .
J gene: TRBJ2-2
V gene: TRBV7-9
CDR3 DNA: TGTGCCAGCAGCTTAGAGTCAGTTAAAGGCATCGGGGAGCTGTTTTTT
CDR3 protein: CASSLESVKGIGELFF

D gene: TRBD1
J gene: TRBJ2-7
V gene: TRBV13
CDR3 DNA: TGTGCCAGCAGCCCGAGGACAGGAACCTACGAGCAGTACTTC
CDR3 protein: CASSPRTGTYEQYF

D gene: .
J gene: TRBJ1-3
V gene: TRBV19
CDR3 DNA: TGTGCCAGTAGTATAGCACCTTACTCTGGAAACACCATATATTTT
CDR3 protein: CASSIAPYSGNTIYF

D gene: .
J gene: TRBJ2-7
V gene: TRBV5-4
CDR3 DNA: TGTGCCAGCAGCACGCAGTACACAGGGTTATTAGAGTACGAGCAGTACTTC
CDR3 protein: CASSTQYTGLLEYEQYF

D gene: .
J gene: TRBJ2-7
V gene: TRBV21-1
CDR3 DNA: TGTGTTTTTGGCCTCCTTGCGTATCCGGGGTCCTACGAGCAGTACTTC
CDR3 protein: CVFGLLAYPGSYEQYF

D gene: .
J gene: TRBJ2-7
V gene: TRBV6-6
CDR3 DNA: TGTGCCAGCAGTTACTCGGGGGCCTACGAGCAGTACTTC
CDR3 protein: CASSYSGAYEQYF

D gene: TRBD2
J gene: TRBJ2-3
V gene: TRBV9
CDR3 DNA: TGTGCCAGCAGCGTAGGGAGCGGGAGGGCGACAGATACGCAGTATTTT
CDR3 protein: CASSVGSGRATDTQYF